A selection of T cell receptor beta chains follows, all from one sample in a study of blood T cell repertoires in COVID-19. The assay was immunoSEQ multiplex PCR, and TCRdb's table has in-frame clones only and misses some. The sample has 150,000 to 200,000 clones; 88% are singletons. The sample taken for sequencing was PBMCs or T cells enriched from blood (not recorded which). The source is a woman younger than 35 who had recovered from COVID-19. Both conserved end residues are part of each CDR3. The D gene is left open where the match is weak. Some rows have no size entry. The others give once, few or many, or a class for an expanded clone.

v_call	clone_size	j_call	d_call	cdr3_nt	cdr3_aa
TRBV7-8	.	TRBJ1-2	.	TGTGCCAGCAGCTTAATCCCTGACATCGTTGGCTACACCTTC	CASSLIPDIVGYTF
TRBV5-1	once	TRBJ2-5	.	TGCGCCAGCAGCTTAGGGCTAGCGCTTGAAGAGACCCAGTACTTC	CASSLGLALEETQYF
TRBV19	.	TRBJ2-1	.	TGTGCCAGTAGTATCACTAGCAATGAGCAGTTCTTC	CASSITSNEQFF
TRBV11-2	.	TRBJ1-5	.	TGTGCCAGCAGCCTAGTGGGCAGGGGAGCCCATGGCAATCAGCCCCAGCATTTT	CASSLVGRGAHGNQPQHF
TRBV10-3	.	TRBJ1-4	.	TGTGCCATCAGTGAGTCGATAGGGGCTAATGAAAAACTGTTTTTT	CAISESIGANEKLFF
TRBV18	.	TRBJ2-2	.	TGTGCCAGCTCACCCCCCGGGAACACCGGGGAGCTGTTTTTT	CASSPPGNTGELFF
TRBV2	.	TRBJ2-3	TRBD1	TGTGCCAGCAGTCGACAGGGAAGAGGTGCAGATACGCAGTATTTT	CASSRQGRGADTQYF
TRBV7-8	.	TRBJ1-2	TRBD1	TGTGCCAGCAGCTTAGCAGGGGGCGTTTATGGCTACACCTTC	CASSLAGGVYGYTF
TRBV7-8	once	TRBJ2-2	.	TGTGCCAGCAGCTTAGGGGTGGGGGCCGCGAACACCGGGGAGCTGTTTTTT	CASSLGVGAANTGELFF
TRBV30	.	TRBJ2-7	.	TGTGCCTGGAGTCCTACTCTGGACGAGCAGTACTTC	CAWSPTLDEQYF
TRBV5-1	.	TRBJ1-1	TRBD1	TGCGCCAGCAGCTCGACAGGGGGTGCTTTCTTT	CASSSTGGAFF
TRBV28	.	TRBJ1-4	.	TGTGCCAGCAGCTCCAGGGCGATTAATGAAAAACTGTTTTTT	CASSSRAINEKLFF
TRBV27	.	TRBJ2-5	TRBD2	TGTGCCAGCAGTTCTCGGAGCGGGACGGAGACCCAGTACTTC	CASSSRSGTETQYF
TRBV5-4	.	TRBJ2-6	.	TGTGCCAGCAGCTTGGGGGGACATCTATCTGGGGCCAACGTCCTGACTTTC	CASSLGGHLSGANVLTF
TRBV7-6	.	TRBJ2-3	.	TGTGCCAGCAGCCTAGGAGGGTCGACCACAGATACGCAGTATTTT	CASSLGGSTTDTQYF
TRBV4-2	few	TRBJ2-7	TRBD1	TGTGCCAGCAGCCCGGGACAGTCCTACGAGCAGTACTTC	CASSPGQSYEQYF
TRBV11-2	.	TRBJ2-7	.	TGTGCCAGCAGCTTAGTAGGAAGTGGAGGAAGCTCCTACGAGCAGTACTTC	CASSLVGSGGSSYEQYF
TRBV4-2	.	TRBJ2-7	.	TGTGCCAGCAGCCAAGGAACTAGCTGGGACTACGAGCAGTACTTC	CASSQGTSWDYEQYF
TRBV7-9	once	TRBJ2-5	.	TGTGCCAGCGTTCCGGTAGCGGCTCAAGAGACCCAGTACTTC	CASVPVAAQETQYF
TRBV28	.	TRBJ2-1	TRBD2	TGTGCCAGCAGTCACGAAGGACTAGCGGGAGGAGATGAGCAGTTCTTC	CASSHEGLAGGDEQFF
TRBV4-1	.	TRBJ2-1	TRBD1	TGCGCCAGCAGCCAAGCACAGGGGGTCCACAATGAGCAGTTCTTC	CASSQAQGVHNEQFF
TRBV27	.	TRBJ2-3	.	TGTGCCAGCAGCCTGCGGGGTAGCACTTACACAGATACGCAGTATTTT	CASSLRGSTYTDTQYF